The 4 T cell receptor beta chains below were found in one sample sequenced in a study of metastatic and nonmetastatic thyroid tumors. Via MiXCR, TCRdb re-called the PCR reads. The sample includes 35,000 to 40,000 clones, about 26% of them seen just once. Thyroid surgery had not been preceded by any treatment in any patient. The material sequenced was blood. All receptors come from a male donor with papillary thyroid cancer or a benign thyroid nodule (not recorded which). Some clones in this sample may be carry-over from other donors' samples.

CDR3: CASSQAVTGPAEAFF. In DNA, the CDR3 is TGCGCCAGCAGCCAAGCTGTGACAGGGCCAGCTGAAGCTTTCTTT. The chain uses TRBV4-1 and TRBJ1-1; 7 bases match TRBD1. CDR1 and CDR2 (germline): MGHRA, YSYEKL. This CDR3 has 15 amino acids. V lost 1 base and J lost 6; bases outside the gene matches: 8.

This clone was observed a few times. One end of the junction varies from germline; a read error may be responsible. J is TRBJ1-1 and V is TRBV6-1, with D possibly matching TRBD1 (6 bases). Looked up from germline, CDR1 is MNHNS and CDR2 is SASEGT. This CDR3 has 14 amino acids. This CDR3 reads CASGPQGRYTEAFF. As DNA, the CDR3 is TGTGCCAGCGGGCCACAGGGCAGGTACACTGAAGCTTTTTTT.

This clone was seen ten or more times. The chain uses TRBV30 and TRBJ2-1; maybe TRBD1 (6 bases). Germline-derived CDR1 and CDR2 are GTSNPN and SVGIG (reference sequence). V was shortened by 2 bases and J by 8 bases, with 10 bases between the two germline ends. CDR3 size: 12 residues. The CDR3, as DNA: TGTGCCTGGAGTAGGGGGAGCTATGAGCAGTTCTTC. Translation: CAWSRGSYEQFF. The full variable domain, with the rest looked up from reference TRBV30 and TRBJ2-1, is SQTIHQWPATLVQPVGSPLSLECTVEGTSNPNLYWYRQAAGRGLQLLFYSVGIGQISSEVPQNLSASRPQDRQFILSSKKLLLSDSGFYLCAWSRGSYEQFFGPGTRLTVL.

A few counts support this clone. The chain couples TRBV11-2 to TRBJ2-3; a possible D gene is TRBD2 (6 bases). The CDR3 is 14 residues long. Germline V CDR1 and CDR2: SGHAT, FQNNGV. Trimming removed 5 bases from V and 4 bases from J, with 13 bases in between. The CDR3 region is CASSQGLHSDTQYF. The CDR3 nucleotides are TGTGCCAGCAGCCAGGGACTTCACTCAGATACGCAGTATTTT.